This T cell receptor beta chain was retrieved from a study of blood T cells in healthy people across ages. Concerning this clonotype itself: Mismatch with germline at one junction end may stem from a read error.

Alongside a J-beta primer mix, a sample-barcoded 5' primer served in a second PCR lasting about 7 to 12 cycles. TCRdb passed the 5' RACE reads through MiXCR, listing each CDR3 protein once. Among 850,000 to 1,000,000 distinct CDR3 sequences, roughly 52% were seen once, and the ten largest hold around an eighth. This CDR3 has 14 amino acids. The J gene is TRBJ2-5, the V gene TRBV12-3 or TRBV12-4; perhaps TRBD1 as D (6 bases). The J call is doubtful: the DNA matches TRBJ2-7 better. The sequencing sample was made of blood. The receptor was derived from a man aged 25-40 years in good health. CDR3 sequence (DNA): TGTGCCGGCAGCCCAACAGGGTCCTTGTACGAGCAGTACTTC. Translating it yields CAGSPTGSLYEQYF.